One sample yielded the 7 T cell receptor beta chains listed below, sequenced in a study of technical replicates of blood from several donors. Profiling relied on immunoSEQ multiplex PCR, and the TCRdb table lists in-frame clones only, not all of them. The profile covers about 100,000 clones, with approximately 95% appearing a single time and about 0.37% taken by the ten largest. The sequenced sample was T cells isolated from PBMCs. Receptors originate from a human donor in good health.

This chain links TRBV10-3 with TRBJ2-7; D unresolved. Trimming stripped 5 bases from V and 4 bases from J, with 21 bases between. Looked up from germline, CDR1 is ENHRY and CDR2 is SYGVKD. The CDR3 sequence is 16 residues long. In nucleotides, the CDR3 is TGTGCCATCAGTCCCGACGACTCCCCACCCCTATACGAGCAGTACTTC. Translated, it gives CAISPDDSPPLYEQYF.

The genes are TRBV5-8 and TRBJ1-2; D perhaps matches TRBD1 (5 bases). Germline V lookup: CDR1 SGHTS, CDR2 YDEGEE. This CDR3 comprises 15 residues. Trimming shortened V by 3 bases and J by 4 bases, and 16 bases separated the two germline ends. CDR3 nucleotide sequence: TGTGCCAGCAGCTCCGCAGTATGGGGGGTCTATGGCTACACCTTC. It encodes CASSSAVWGVYGYTF.

This chain uses TRBV19 with TRBJ2-3; D is possibly TRBD2 (6 bases). V was clipped by 3 bases and J by 2 bases, with 15 bases between them. The CDR3 has 16 amino acids. In germline, CDR1 is LNHDA, CDR2 SQIVND (reference sequence). CDR3 sequence: CASSIYASAITDTQYF. CDR3 sequence (DNA): TGTGCCAGTAGTATTTACGCTAGCGCAATCACAGATACGCAGTATTTT.

This chain links TRBV27 with TRBJ1-1, with a weak D call TRBD1 (6 bases). The germline V and J ends were trimmed by 10 bases and 0 bases, with 12 bases remaining between them. This CDR3 contains 13 residues. The V gene's germline CDR1 is MNHEY and CDR2 SMNVEV (reference sequence). DNA for the CDR3: TGTGCCATTAAACAGGGTCTGAACACTGAAGCTTTCTTT. This gives the protein CAIKQGLNTEAFF.

This clone was seen only once. The rearrangement joins TRBV4-1 to TRBJ1-5, with D perhaps matching TRBD1 (5 bases). The CDR3 length is 16 residues. Deletions cut 0 bases from V and 6 bases from J, with 15 bases between. From germline, CDR1 is MGHRA and CDR2 YSYEKL. CDR3 nucleotides: TGCGCCAGCAGCCAAGAGGGGCCGAAACCGGGTCAGCCCCAGCATTTT. Translating gives CASSQEGPKPGQPQHF.

Written as DNA, the CDR3 is TGTGCCAGCAGCCTCGGACAGGGTAATCAGCCCCAGCATTTT. It translates to CASSLGQGNQPQHF. The V and J genes are TRBV6-6 and TRBJ1-5, with TRBD1 matching 8 bases. J was trimmed by 4 bases and V by 6 bases; bases with no gene match: 5. Germline V gene data show CDR1 as MNHNY and CDR2 as SVGAGI (reference sequence). The CDR3 totals 14 residues.

The chain links TRBV5-4 to TRBJ1-1; D is unclear. The ends were cut back, 0 bases at V and 2 bases at J, with 8 bases in the middle. Germline lookup yields CDR1 SGHNT and CDR2 YYREEE (reference sequence). The CDR3 totals 14 residues. The chain's CDR3 is CASSLDSRNTEAFF. CDR3 nucleotides: TGTGCCAGCAGCTTGGACAGTAGAAACACTGAAGCTTTCTTT.